The clone carrying this T cell receptor (beta chain) came up a few times. Its specificity is not known. Germline CDR1 SQVTM, CDR2 ANQGSEA. V was pared by 7 bases and J by 1 base, with 8 bases between. The CDR3 length is 11 residues. This entry is derived from a study of CD8 T cells in ankylosing spondylitis. Findings and limits, study-wide: Made up of about eight highly homologous variants, a TCR beta motif appeared characteristic of ankylosing spondylitis blood.

It was by quantitative 5'-RACE with molecular barcodes that TCR beta libraries were made. TCRdb fed the 5' RACE reads into MiXCR, producing one record per CDR3 protein. The sample shows approximately 250,000 distinct CDR3 sequences, 30% to 40% of them seen only once. The TCR comes from a male donor with ankylosing spondylitis or in good health (not recorded which). The sample was blood, either unsorted or a sorted T cell fraction (not recorded which). This chain links TRBV29-1 with TRBJ2-7; D remains unclear. The CDR3 region is CSASSSYEQYF. CDR3 bases: TGCAGCGCATCATCTTCCTACGAGCAGTACTTC.